Listed here is a single TCR beta chain. Its target is unknown. This entry is derived from a study of cytomegalovirus exposure and HLA in healthy donors. Overall study findings and caveats: Most TCR sequences proved rare, with some public TCRs found in many donors. According to a subsequent analysis, TCR clusters from the first cohort were inclined to appear together in the 110 or so validation repertoires.

Assay used: immunoSEQ multiplex PCR; TCRdb lists only in-frame clones, some missing. Of more than 200,000 clones listed, more than 75% were seen once; the top ten hold about 11%. Trimming stripped 2 bases from V and 8 bases from J, with 8 bases between. The CDR3 sequence is 12 residues long. Germline assignment: CDR1 SGHDT and CDR2 YYEEEE. This chain connects TRBV5-6 to TRBJ2-1; D gene unclear. Sequenced sample: PBMCs. The source of this sequence is a man younger than 35 in good health and CMV-seropositive. The CDR3 sequence: CASSFYGDEQFF. The DNA for the CDR3 is TGTGCCAGCAGCTTTTATGGCGATGAGCAGTTCTTC.